The 4 T cell receptor beta chains below were found in one sample sequenced in a study of CD8 T cells in Susac syndrome. The RNA input was roughly 0.45 to 1 ug, and it was reverse transcribed with random hexamers. From the immunoSEQ multiplex PCR reads, TCRdb called clonotypes with MiXCR, one entry per CDR3 protein. The table lists 150,000 to 180,000 distinct CDR3 sequences, less than 97% of them singletons. The specimen was CD8+ T cells from PBMCs. These receptors were taken from a human donor with multiple sclerosis.

The chain is built from TRBV3-1 and TRBJ1-2, with 8 nucleotides matching TRBD1. Trimming took 0 bases from V and 4 from J; bases not matched to a gene: 4. Per the germline V gene, CDR1 is LGHDT and CDR2 is YNNKEL (reference sequence). The CDR3 runs 15 residues. The CDR3 region has the DNA TGTGCCAGCAGCCAAGATCCAGGGGGCGTCTATGGCTACACCTTC. This codes for CASSQDPGGVYGYTF. Based on the CDR3 plus reference TRBV3-1 and TRBJ1-2, the full variable domain is DTAVSQTPKYLVTQMGNDKSIKCEQNLGHDTMYWYKQDSKKFLKIMFSYNNKELIINETVPNRFSPKSPDKAHLNLHINSLELGDSAVYFCASSQDPGGVYGYTFGSGTRLTVV.

The chain combines TRBV5-6 with TRBJ2-7; no reliable D call. V lost 4 bases and J 3 bases, leaving 5 bases between the germline ends. CDR1 SGHDT and CDR2 YYEEEE come from the germline V gene. The CDR3 consists of 11 residues. The CDR3: CASSGRYEQYF. The CDR3 region has the DNA TGTGCCAGCAGCGGTCGCTACGAGCAGTACTTC.

J is TRBJ2-1 and V is TRBV9; tentatively, D is TRBD2 (6 bases). Deletions cut 7 bases from V and 8 bases from J, with 16 bases between. Germline V gene lookup returns CDR1 SGDLS and CDR2 YYNGEE. The CDR3 consists of 13 residues. The CDR3 is CASSALLAHEQFF. The CDR3 region has the DNA TGTGCCAGCTCGGCTTTACTAGCCCATGAGCAGTTCTTC.

V usage is TRBV7-9 and J usage is TRBJ1-2, with 9 bases lining up with TRBD1. This CDR3 spans 14 amino acids. Germline V gene data show CDR1 as SEHNR and CDR2 as FQNEAQ (reference sequence). The V gene end was trimmed by 8 bases and the J gene end by 5 bases; junction bases not matched to a gene: 9. CDR3 region: CASHLGTGRYGYTF. CDR3 DNA sequence: TGTGCCAGCCACCTCGGGACAGGGCGTTATGGCTACACCTTC. The complete variable domain, with remaining parts taken from reference TRBV7-9 and TRBJ1-2, reads DTGVSQNPRHKITKRGQNVTFRCDPISEHNRLYWYRQTLGQGPEFLTYFQNEAQLEKSRLLSDRFSAERPKGSFSTLEIQRTEQGDSAMYLCASHLGTGRYGYTFGSGTRLTVV.